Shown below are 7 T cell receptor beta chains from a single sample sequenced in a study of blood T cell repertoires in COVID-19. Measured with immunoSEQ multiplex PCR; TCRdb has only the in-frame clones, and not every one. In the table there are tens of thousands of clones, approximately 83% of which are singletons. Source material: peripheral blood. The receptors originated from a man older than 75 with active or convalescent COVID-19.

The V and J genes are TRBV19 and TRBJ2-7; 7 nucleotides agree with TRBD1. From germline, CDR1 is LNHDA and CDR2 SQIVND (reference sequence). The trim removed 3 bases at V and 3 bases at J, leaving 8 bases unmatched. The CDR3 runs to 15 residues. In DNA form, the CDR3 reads TGTGCCAGTAGTATTAGACAGGGTCACTACTACGAGCAGTACTTC. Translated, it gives CASSIRQGHYYEQYF.

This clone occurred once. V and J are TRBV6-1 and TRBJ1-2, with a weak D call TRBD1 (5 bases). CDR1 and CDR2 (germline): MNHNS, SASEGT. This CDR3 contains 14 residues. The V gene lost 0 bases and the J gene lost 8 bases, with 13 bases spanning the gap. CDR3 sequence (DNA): TGTGCCAGCAGTGAAGCGGGGCAGGGCAGGGGCTACACCTTC. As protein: CASSEAGQGRGYTF.

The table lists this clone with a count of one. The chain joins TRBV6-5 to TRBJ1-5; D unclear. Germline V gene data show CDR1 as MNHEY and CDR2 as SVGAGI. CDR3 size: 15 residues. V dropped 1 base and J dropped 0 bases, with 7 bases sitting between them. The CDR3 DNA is TGTGCCAGCAGTTACTTAGTGAATAGCAATCAGCCCCAGCATTTT. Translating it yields CASSYLVNSNQPQHF.

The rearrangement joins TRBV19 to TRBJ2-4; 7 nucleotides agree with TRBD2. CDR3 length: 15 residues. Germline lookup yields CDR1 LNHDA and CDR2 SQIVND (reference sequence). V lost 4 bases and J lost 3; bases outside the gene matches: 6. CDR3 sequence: CASSNLPGGKNIQYF. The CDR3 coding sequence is TGTGCCAGTAGTAACCTCCCGGGGGGCAAAAACATTCAGTACTTC.

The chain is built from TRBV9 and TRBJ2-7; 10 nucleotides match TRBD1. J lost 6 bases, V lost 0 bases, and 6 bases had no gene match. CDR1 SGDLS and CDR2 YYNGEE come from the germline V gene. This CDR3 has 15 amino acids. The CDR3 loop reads CASSVEDRGSLEQYF. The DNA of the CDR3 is TGTGCCAGCAGCGTAGAGGACAGGGGGTCCCTCGAGCAGTACTTC.

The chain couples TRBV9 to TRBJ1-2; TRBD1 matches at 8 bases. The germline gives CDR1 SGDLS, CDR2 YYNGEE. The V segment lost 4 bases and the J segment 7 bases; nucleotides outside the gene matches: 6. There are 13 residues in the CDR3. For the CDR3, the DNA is TGTGCCAGCAGCTTCGCAGGGGGCGCTGGCTACACCTTC. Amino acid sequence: CASSFAGGAGYTF.

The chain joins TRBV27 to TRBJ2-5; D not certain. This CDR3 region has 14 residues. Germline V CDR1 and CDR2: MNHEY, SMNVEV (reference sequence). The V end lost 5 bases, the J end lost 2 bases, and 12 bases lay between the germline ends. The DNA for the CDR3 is TGTGCCAGCAGTCCGTCGGCGGTTCAAGAGACCCAGTACTTC. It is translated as CASSPSAVQETQYF.